This entry features one T cell receptor (beta chain) sequence. Its antigen is unknown. Primers: 60 Vbeta forward and 13 Jbeta reverse. Using immunoSEQ multiplex PCR, the repertoire was profiled, and TCRdb retains in-frame clones only, with some absent. The sample records some 150,000 clones, around 80% being singletons. V gave up 6 bases and J gave up 0 bases; unmatched junction bases: 16. The CDR3 runs 19 residues. The germline CDR1 and CDR2 sequences are SGHAT and FQNNGV. The data were obtained in a study of cytomegalovirus exposure and HLA in healthy donors. Overall study results and limits: An assumption of roughly uniform sequencing depth across donors underlay the presence/absence analyses. Researchers catalogued approximately 160 TCR beta chains as cytomegalovirus-associated. Later analysis showed TCR association rates varying by HLA locus, highest for DRB1 and lowest for HLA-C.

The sequencing sample was made of PBMCs. The genes are TRBV11-2 and TRBJ1-4; 7 nucleotides agree with TRBD1. The clonotype comes from a woman in her forties in good health and CMV-seronegative. The CDR3 loop reads CASRSPQTGDLATNEKLFF. The CDR3 DNA sequence: TGTGCCAGCAGATCTCCCCAAACAGGGGATCTTGCAACTAATGAAAAACTGTTTTTT. Drawing the rest from reference TRBV11-2 and TRBJ1-4, the complete variable domain is EAGVAQSPRYKIIEKRQSVAFWCNPISGHATLYWYQQILGQGPKLLIQFQNNGVVDDSQLPKDRFSAERLKGVDSTLKIQPAKLEDSAVYLCASRSPQTGDLATNEKLFFGSGTQLSVL.